The sequence of this T cell receptor (beta chain) was determined in a study of shared clonotypes between healthy human individuals. The CDR3 extends over 15 amino acids. With 1 base removed from V and 5 bases from J, the gap between germline ends came to 15 bases. Germline V lookup: CDR1 MGHRA, CDR2 YSYEKL. Genomic DNA of every subset was divided equally among multiple immunoSEQ plates. Clones were sequenced by immunoSEQ multiplex PCR, and TCRdb holds only the in-frame ones, with some missing. This repertoire shows hundreds of thousands of clones, about 74% found once; its top ten account for over 1.5%. Study findings and constraints: Naive subsets, compared against memory subsets, generally had larger estimated richness values. Compared with clonotypes that all four donors shared, non-shared clonotypes had lower generation probabilities.

A word on this clone: Its antigen is unidentified.

Partitioning of CD4+ cells yielded a CD45RA+ naive subset and a CD45RA-negative memory subset. Sequenced: memory CD4+ T cells sorted from blood. Documented subset: CD45RA-negative fraction. The clonotype originates from a young woman in good health. The V call is TRBV4-1, the J call TRBJ2-7; D is undetermined. This CDR3 is CASSQVGTPLDEQYF. CDR3 bases: TGCGCCAGCAGCCAAGTTGGCACCCCCTTGGACGAGCAGTACTTC.